This T cell receptor beta chain derives from a study of cytomegalovirus exposure and HLA in healthy donors. Study context: The Caucasian-associated ancestry cluster contained 75% to 85% of the 300 to 450 genotyped donors.

Use of 60 Vbeta and 13 Jbeta primers characterized the PCR. Sequencing was performed with immunoSEQ multiplex PCR; in TCRdb, only in-frame clones are kept and a portion is missing. The profile covers 150,000 to 200,000 clones, with 65% to 85% appearing a single time and around 1.4% taken by the ten largest. Sequencing was done on a sample of PBMCs. The origin of this receptor is a woman aged 18-29 years in good health and CMV-seronegative.

The CDR3 sequence: CASSLAVQAQETQYF. The CDR3 region has the DNA TGCGCCAGCAGCTTGGCCGTACAGGCCCAAGAGACCCAGTACTTC. The chain uses TRBV5-1 and TRBJ2-5; tentative D call: TRBD1 (5 bases). V was pared by 0 bases and J by 1 base, with 10 bases between. The CDR3 loop spans 15 amino acids. Germline CDR1 and CDR2: SGHRS and YFSETQ.